The clone carrying this TCR beta chain was seen only once. What it binds is not known. This specimen belongs to a study of T cell responses to AZD1222 COVID-19 vaccine. Study results and caveats: Spike-spanning, vaccine-associated CD4 TCRs were dominant at 160-218 and 743-854. Two AZD1222 doses significantly raised spike-specific TCR breadth and depth over controls. Seropositive at baseline were only five or six AZD1222 recipients.

Clones were sequenced by immunoSEQ multiplex PCR, and TCRdb holds only the in-frame ones, with some missing. This table has 150,000 to 200,000 clones, less than 95% appearing once. The sequence was collected from an adult in good health. The sample here was peripheral blood, taken on day 0 of AZD1222 vaccination.

The CDR3 is CASRSWTGMYEQYF. The CDR3, as DNA: TGCGCCAGCAGGAGTTGGACAGGGATGTACGAGCAGTACTTC. The J gene is TRBJ2-7, the V gene TRBV4-1, with 8 bases matching TRBD1. The CDR3 has 14 residues. V shed 6 bases and J 4 bases; nucleotides not matched to a gene: 8. The V gene's germline CDR1 is MGHRA and CDR2 YSYEKL.